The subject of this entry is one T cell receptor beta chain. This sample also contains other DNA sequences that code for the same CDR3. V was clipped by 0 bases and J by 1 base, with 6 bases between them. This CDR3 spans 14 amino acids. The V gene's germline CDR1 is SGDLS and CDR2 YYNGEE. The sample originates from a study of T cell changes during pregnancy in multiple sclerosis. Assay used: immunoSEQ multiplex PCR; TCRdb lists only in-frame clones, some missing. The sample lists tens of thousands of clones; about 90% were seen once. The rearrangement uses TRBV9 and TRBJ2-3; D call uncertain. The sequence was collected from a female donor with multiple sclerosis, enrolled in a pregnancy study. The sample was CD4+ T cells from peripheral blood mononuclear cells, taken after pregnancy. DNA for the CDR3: TGTGCCAGCAGCGTAGGTTCGGGCACAGATACGCAGTATTTT. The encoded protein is CASSVGSGTDTQYF. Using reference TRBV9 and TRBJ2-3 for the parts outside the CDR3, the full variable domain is DSGVTQTPKHLITATGQRVTLRCSPRSGDLSVYWYQQSLDQGLQFLIQYYNGEERAKGNILERFSAQQFPDLHSELNLSSLELGDSALYFCASSVGSGTDTQYFGPGTRLTVL.